These 3 T cell receptor beta chains originate from one sample sequenced in a study of blood T cell repertoires in COVID-19. Some clones are missing from TCRdb's copy, which holds only in-frame ones; the method was immunoSEQ multiplex PCR. Among about 400,000 clones listed, around nine tenths were seen once. The sample consisted of PBMCs or T cells enriched from blood (not recorded which). These TCRs come from a woman in her twenties or thirties with acute COVID-19.

The chain recombines TRBV25-1 with TRBJ2-7, with 10 nucleotides matching TRBD2. Trimming took 4 bases from V and 7 from J; bases not matched to a gene: 10. The CDR3 loop spans 15 amino acids. Germline V lookup: CDR1 MGHDK, CDR2 SYGVNS. This CDR3 reads CASSAGTSAALEQYF. The CDR3 DNA is TGTGCCAGCAGTGCAGGGACTAGCGCCGCCCTGGAGCAGTACTTC.

On this clone itself: The sample holds other DNA sequences that translate to the same CDR3. The chain combines TRBV3-1 (or the pseudogene TRBV3-2) with TRBJ1-1, with D maybe TRBD1 (6 bases). V shed 8 bases and J shed 2 bases, with 12 bases lying between them. CDR1 is LGHDT, CDR2 YNNKEL, per germline (reference sequence). The CDR3 length is 13 residues. CDR3 loop: CASSRGGNTEAFF. As DNA, the CDR3 is TGTGCCAGCTCGAGGGGGGGAAACACTGAAGCTTTCTTT.

The V gene is TRBV11-1, the J gene TRBJ1-2; 7 nucleotides agree with TRBD1. V lost 5 bases and J lost 8; bases outside the gene matches: 5. Germline CDR1 and CDR2: SGHAT and FQDESV (reference sequence). The CDR3 consists of 12 residues. In DNA form, the CDR3 reads TGTGCCAGCAGCCGACAGGGATGGGGCTACACCTTC. Its protein is CASSRQGWGYTF.